The source of this T cell receptor (beta chain) is a study of T cell responses to AZD1222 COVID-19 vaccine. Study-wide results and caveats: White British ancestry dominated among donors, who included more females, and clonal diversity was possibly underestimated.

Trimming stripped 6 bases from V and 4 bases from J, with 15 bases between. Germline values: CDR1 SGHTA, CDR2 FQGNSA. The CDR3 is 14 residues long. To note about this clone: Its antigen is still unknown.

TCRdb keeps only in-frame clones here, not all; method: immunoSEQ multiplex PCR. The table includes 130,000 to 150,000 clones, approximately 88% detected once. The clonotype originates from an adult in good health. This sequence joins TRBV7-2 and TRBJ1-1; possibly TRBD1 for D (6 bases). Material: peripheral blood, obtained on day 0 of AZD1222 vaccination. This CDR3 is CASREQGGPTEAFF. The CDR3 DNA is TGTGCCAGCAGGGAACAGGGAGGTCCCACTGAAGCTTTCTTT.